This T cell receptor (beta chain) originates from a study of CD8+ T cells in alopecia areata. Looking at the study overall: Oral tofacitinib, 5 to 10 mg twice daily, was given in an open-label trial. For treated patients, severity scores reflected the percentage of scalp area affected.

General study points: Scalp and blood retained many expanded lesional clones during tofacitinib. Tofacitinib significantly lowered scalp clonality and expanded CD8+ clones among the top 100.

Treatment specified: oral pan-JAK inhibitor, 5-10 mg twice daily. This CDR3 spans 14 amino acids. Germline CDR1 and CDR2: GTSNPN and SVGIG (reference sequence). The J segment lost 5 bases and the V segment lost 2 bases, leaving 8 bases of the junction unmatched. Remarks on this clone: Its antigen is currently unknown.

Isolated RNA was reverse transcribed into cDNA used as the sequencing template. The assay was immunoSEQ multiplex PCR, and TCRdb's table has in-frame clones only and misses some. The sample has 200,000 to 250,000 clones, under 70% seen once; the top ten hold roughly 4.2%. The specimen was CD4+ T cells sorted from blood, collected at week 4, from a patient treated with tofacitinib. The rearrangement links TRBV30 to TRBJ2-7; the match to TRBD1 covers 8 bases. The receptor comes from a human donor with alopecia areata. CDR3 coding DNA: TGTGCCTGGAGTTTGTACCGGGACAGGAACGAGCAGTACTTC. It yields the protein CAWSLYRDRNEQYF.